The 14 T cell receptor beta chains below all came from one sample that was sequenced in a study of T cells in Graves' hyperthyroidism and ophthalmopathy. Regions amplified from RNA transcripts were the TCR beta CDR3 regions. The HTBI primer set drove a first-round RT-PCR of the TCR CDR3. Via MiXCR, TCRdb re-called the multiplex PCR reads, giving one row per CDR3 protein. The repertoire holds roughly 300,000 distinct CDR3 sequences, with approximately 15% as singletons. The sequencing sample was made of blood. All receptors derive from a woman in her 30s with Graves' hyperthyroidism.

This clonotype came up many times. This rearrangement joins TRBV28 to TRBJ2-2; 8 bases fit TRBD1. The CDR3 has 15 residues. Germline CDR1 MDHEN, CDR2 SYDVKM. The CDR3 region is CATWDRTGIVGELFF. CDR3 nucleotide sequence: TGTGCGACCTGGGATCGGACAGGGATAGTCGGGGAGCTGTTTTTT.

This clonotype has just a few counts. The chain is built from TRBV5-1 and TRBJ2-7; D is possibly TRBD1 (6 bases). CDR1 and CDR2 from the germline V gene are SGHRS and YFSETQ. Trimming removed 0 bases at V and 1 base at J, with 8 bases between. This CDR3 contains 14 residues. Here the CDR3 DNA reads TGCGCCAGCAGCTTGGATCAGGGGTCCTACGAGCAGTACTTC. As protein: CASSLDQGSYEQYF.

This clonotype was seen at least ten times. CDR3 in DNA: TGTGCCAGCAGTTTAATCGGACAGGGTGGGTCACCCCTCCACTTT. It yields the protein CASSLIGQGGSPLHF. V is TRBV28 and J is TRBJ1-6, with TRBD1 matching over 8 bases. The germline V gene has CDR1 MDHEN and CDR2 SYDVKM. V lost 2 bases to trimming and J lost 10 bases; unmatched junction nucleotides: 7. CDR3 length: 15 amino acids.

This clonotype was observed a handful of times. V is TRBV20-1 and J is TRBJ2-7; no clear D. Germline V gives CDR1 DFQATT, CDR2 SNEGSKA (reference sequence). The V gene lost 4 bases and the J gene lost 2 bases, with 9 bases spanning the gap. This CDR3 has 12 amino acids. The CDR3 sequence is CSATRAAYEQYF. The CDR3 bases are TGCAGTGCTACTAGAGCCGCCTACGAGCAGTACTTC.

This clonotype appeared a few times. The V and J genes are TRBV6-1 and TRBJ1-4, with no clear D. Germline CDR1 is MNHNS and CDR2 is SASEGT. Trimming removed 5 bases at V and 8 bases at J, with 9 bases between. There are 12 residues in the CDR3. The CDR3 region is CASSPNTEKLFF. The CDR3 DNA reads as TGTGCCAGCAGTCCCAACACCGAAAAACTGTTTTTT.

This clonotype was detected ten times or more. This chain joins TRBV25-1 and TRBJ2-3; TRBD2 aligns across 7 bases. There are 14 residues in the CDR3. The ends lost 5 bases at V and 1 base at J; junction bases unmatched: 3. Looked up from germline, CDR1 is MGHDK and CDR2 is SYGVNS. The CDR3: CASSRAGGTDTQYF. The CDR3 DNA reads as TGTGCCAGCAGTCGGGCGGGAGGCACAGATACGCAGTATTTT.

This clonotype was found many times. Germline is not matched at one junction end, which may reflect a read error. The gene calls are TRBV7-2 and TRBJ2-1; 10 positions match TRBD2. Germline V CDR1 and CDR2: SGHTA, FQGNSA. The CDR3 runs 15 residues. The CDR3: CASSLAGATYNEQFF. CDR3 sequence (DNA): TGTGCCAGCAGCCTAGCGGGAGCCACCTACAATGAGCAGTTCTTC.

This clonotype was seen many times. This chain joins TRBV7-8 and TRBJ2-5; D tentatively reads TRBD1 or TRBD2 (5 bases each). The CDR3 has 16 residues. Germline values: CDR1 SGHVS, CDR2 FQNEAQ. V dropped 5 bases and J dropped 1 base, with 17 bases sitting between them. CDR3 amino acids: CASSPPPSGLQETQYF. CDR3 nucleotides: TGTGCCAGCAGCCCCCCCCCATCGGGGCTCCAAGAGACCCAGTACTTC. The full variable domain, with the rest looked up from reference TRBV7-8 and TRBJ2-5, is GAGVSQSPRYKVAKRGQDVALRCDPISGHVSLFWYQQALGQGPEFLTYFQNEAQLDKSGLPSDRFFAERPEGSVSTLKIQRTQQEDSAVYLCASSPPPSGLQETQYFGPGTRLLVL.

Turning to this clonotype: A clone one base away is much larger, so this may be a read error. The rearrangement joins TRBV28 to TRBJ1-2, with a weak D call TRBD1 (5 bases). The CDR3 length is 15 residues. Trimming shortened V by 6 bases and J by 1 base, and 15 bases separated the two germline ends. From germline, CDR1 is MDHEN and CDR2 SYDVKM. CDR3 DNA: TGTGCCAGCAGCCTACCCGGGGACCTTAACTATGGCTACACCTTC. Its protein product is CASSLPGDLNYGYTF.

The chain links TRBV18 to TRBJ1-6; weak D call: TRBD1 (6 bases). This CDR3 spans 15 amino acids. The V end lost 3 bases, the J end lost 5 bases, and 11 bases lay between the germline ends. From germline, CDR1 is KGHSH and CDR2 LQKENI. The DNA for the CDR3 is TGTGCCAGCTCACCGGGGACACCGGATAATTCACCCCTCCACTTT. Translated: CASSPGTPDNSPLHF.

This clonotype was seen more than once but under ten times. Since a much larger clone is just one base distant, this may be a read error. A read error is likely, as this CDR3 ends without the conserved phenylalanine or tryptophan. The CDR3 is CASSRSNWGSYNEQFS. The DNA of the CDR3 is TGTGCCAGCAGCCGATCCAACTGGGGCTCTTACAATGAGCAGTTCTCC. The rearrangement uses TRBV14 and TRBJ2-1; D is possibly TRBD1 (5 bases). Looked up from germline, CDR1 is SGHDN and CDR2 is FVKESK. V lost 4 bases and J lost 4, with 17 bases in between. The CDR3 has 16 residues.

The rearrangement links TRBV4-1 to TRBJ2-1; D uncertain. Trimming cost V 6 bases and J 5 bases, with 17 bases left between them. The CDR3 runs to 15 residues. Looked up from germline, CDR1 is MGHRA and CDR2 is YSYEKL. The CDR3, as DNA: TGCGCCAGCAGTCAAAACTGGCTACCAAACAATGAGCAGTTCTTC. Translating it yields CASSQNWLPNNEQFF.

There are many counts of this clonotype. The rearrangement joins TRBV29-1 to TRBJ2-7; D is ambiguous. V was cut by 3 bases and J by 3 bases, with 6 bases left in between. The CDR3 has 11 residues. Germline V lookup: CDR1 SQVTM, CDR2 ANQGSEA. The CDR3 DNA sequence: TGCAGCGTTGATGCTGGCTACGAGCAGTACTTC. This encodes CSVDAGYEQYF.

The table lists this clonotype with many counts. CDR3 amino acids: CASSFHGTNTGELFF. The DNA for the CDR3 is TGTGCCAGCAGCTTCCACGGGACGAACACCGGGGAGCTGTTTTTT. The chain carries TRBV11-2 and TRBJ2-2; a possible D gene is TRBD2 (5 bases). Germline V gene data show CDR1 as SGHAT and CDR2 as FQNNGV. Trimming left V 3 bases short and J 0 bases short, with 8 bases between. This CDR3 contains 15 residues. Based on the CDR3 plus reference TRBV11-2 and TRBJ2-2, the full variable domain is EAGVAQSPRYKIIEKRQSVAFWCNPISGHATLYWYQQILGQGPKLLIQFQNNGVVDDSQLPKDRFSAERLKGVDSTLKIQPAKLEDSAVYLCASSFHGTNTGELFFGEGSRLTVL.